One and the same sample provided the 14 T cell receptor beta chains below, sequenced in a study of T cell responses to AZD1222 COVID-19 vaccine. TCRdb's copy holds only in-frame clones and misses some; the assay was immunoSEQ multiplex PCR. The sample lists 95,000 to 100,000 clones, around 84% occurring once. This specimen consisted of peripheral blood, obtained 28 days after the second AZD1222 dose. The origin of the receptors is an adult who received the AZD1222 COVID-19 vaccine.

V is TRBV7-8 and J is TRBJ2-7; 9 nucleotides line up with TRBD2. Trimming cost V 5 bases and J 7 bases; bases outside gene matches: 18. CDR3 length equals 17 residues. Looked up from germline, CDR1 is SGHVS and CDR2 is FQNEAQ. The CDR3 protein is CASSNNPSSGARREQYF. The CDR3, as DNA: TGTGCCAGCAGCAATAACCCCTCTAGCGGGGCGAGAAGAGAGCAGTACTTC.

V is TRBV6-2 or TRBV6-3 and J is TRBJ1-5; TRBD1 aligns across 8 bases. The CDR3 has 18 amino acids. Per germline, CDR1 MNHEY and CDR2 SVGEGT. The J segment lost 1 base and the V segment lost 6 bases, leaving 14 bases of the junction unmatched. Here the CDR3 reads CASSKSGTGAGSNQPQHF. As DNA, the CDR3 is TGTGCCAGCAGCAAATCCGGGACAGGCGCTGGAAGCAATCAGCCCCAGCATTTT.

The chain combines TRBV13 with TRBJ2-3; 7 bases match TRBD1. The trim removed 5 bases at V and 6 bases at J, leaving 11 bases unmatched. Looked up from germline, CDR1 is PRHDT and CDR2 is FYEKMQ (reference sequence). The CDR3 loop spans 15 amino acids. CDR3 sequence: CASSLKTGFSDTQYF. The CDR3 nucleotides read TGTGCCAGCAGCCTAAAGACAGGGTTTAGCGATACGCAGTATTTT.

This chain connects TRBV6-5 to TRBJ1-6; possibly TRBD1 for D (5 bases). The V gene's germline CDR1 is MNHEY and CDR2 SVGAGI. With 0 bases removed from V and 5 bases from J, the gap between germline ends came to 11 bases. This CDR3 has 16 residues. Here the CDR3 reads CASSYSRTMDNSPLHF. For the CDR3, the DNA is TGTGCCAGCAGTTACTCGAGGACAATGGATAATTCACCCCTCCACTTT.

This sequence joins TRBV30 and TRBJ1-3; TRBD1 agrees at 8 bases. The germline gives CDR1 GTSNPN, CDR2 SVGIG (reference sequence). The CDR3 spans 13 residues. Trimming cost V 3 bases and J 2 bases; bases outside gene matches: 0. CDR3 bases: TGTGCCTGGAGGGACAGGGCTGGAAACACCATATATTTT. Its protein is CAWRDRAGNTIYF.

This clone has a handful of counts. V is TRBV7-8 and J is TRBJ1-5; no firm D call. Trimming took 0 bases from V and 2 from J, leaving 8 bases between them. The V gene's germline CDR1 is SGHVS and CDR2 FQNEAQ. CDR3 size: 15 residues. Here the CDR3 DNA reads TGTGCCAGCAGCTTAGCGTCTGGGCGCAATCAGCCCCAGCATTTT. This codes for CASSLASGRNQPQHF.

V and J are TRBV5-1 and TRBJ1-1; D is uncertain. Germline V gives CDR1 SGHRS, CDR2 YFSETQ. Trimming took off 1 base at V and 2 bases at J, with 9 bases between the two ends. The CDR3 is made up of 14 amino acids. CDR3 sequence (DNA): TGCGCCAGCAGCTTGCGGCCTCTTAACACTGAAGCTTTCTTT. Its translation is CASSLRPLNTEAFF.

V gene TRBV19 combines with J gene TRBJ1-1; no firm D call. Trimming removed 5 bases at V and 5 bases at J, with 18 bases between. The CDR3 covers 15 residues. The germline gives CDR1 LNHDA, CDR2 SQIVND (reference sequence). The CDR3 DNA sequence: TGTGCCAGTAGTCGTGGGGTGGGCTTGGAGACTGAAGCTTTCTTT. Translation gives CASSRGVGLETEAFF.

This chain connects TRBV7-6 to TRBJ2-7, with 11 bases lining up with TRBD1. Germline values: CDR1 SGHVS, CDR2 FNYEAQ. V dropped 5 bases and J dropped 6; count of bases not matched to a gene: 12. The CDR3 contains 16 residues. CDR3 nucleotide sequence: TGTGCCAGCAGCCTATATCTACAGGGGACAGGGGGCGAGCAGTACTTC. Its translation: CASSLYLQGTGGEQYF.

The chain employs TRBV5-1 and TRBJ2-1; TRBD2 matches 9 bases. CDR3 length equals 15 residues. With V trimmed by 6 bases and J by 12 bases, 16 bases remained unmatched. Looked up from germline, CDR1 is SGHRS and CDR2 is YFSETQ. CDR3 amino acids: CASKSGGPSGFGQFF. The CDR3 nucleotides read TGCGCCAGCAAGAGCGGGGGGCCGAGTGGGTTTGGGCAGTTCTTC.

The V gene is TRBV19, the J gene TRBJ1-1; D gene unclear. CDR3 size: 15 residues. V shed 7 bases and J shed 4 bases, with 19 bases lying between them. Germline V gene data show CDR1 as LNHDA and CDR2 as SQIVND (reference sequence). In nucleotides, the CDR3 is TGTGCCAGTACTTCGCGCCTGAAAGGTGGCACTGAAGCTTTCTTT. Its protein is CASTSRLKGGTEAFF.

V gene TRBV6-5 combines with J gene TRBJ1-5; D is perhaps TRBD1 (5 bases). The CDR3 sequence is 13 residues long. The V gene lost 5 bases and the J gene lost 6 bases, with 11 bases spanning the gap. Germline V gives CDR1 MNHEY, CDR2 SVGAGI. The CDR3 region is CASSPLQVQPQHF. CDR3 coding DNA: TGTGCCAGCAGTCCACTACAGGTTCAGCCCCAGCATTTT.

The chain is built from TRBV5-1 and TRBJ2-7; D is perhaps TRBD1 (6 bases). The CDR3 is 15 residues long. CDR1 SGHRS and CDR2 YFSETQ come from the germline V gene. V lost 0 bases to trimming and J lost 6 bases, with 16 bases between them. The CDR3, as DNA: TGCGCCAGCAGCTTGGCCGGCCAGGGGACCGCCGAGCAGTACTTC. Translating it yields CASSLAGQGTAEQYF.

J is TRBJ1-5 and V is TRBV7-8, with D possibly matching TRBD1 (5 bases). V was clipped by 5 bases and J by 9 bases, with 20 bases between them. The CDR3 has 15 residues. The germline gives CDR1 SGHVS, CDR2 FQNEAQ. Here the CDR3 reads CASSIRPGFSGPQHF. CDR3 in DNA: TGTGCCAGCAGCATACGCCCAGGGTTCTCCGGGCCCCAGCATTTT.